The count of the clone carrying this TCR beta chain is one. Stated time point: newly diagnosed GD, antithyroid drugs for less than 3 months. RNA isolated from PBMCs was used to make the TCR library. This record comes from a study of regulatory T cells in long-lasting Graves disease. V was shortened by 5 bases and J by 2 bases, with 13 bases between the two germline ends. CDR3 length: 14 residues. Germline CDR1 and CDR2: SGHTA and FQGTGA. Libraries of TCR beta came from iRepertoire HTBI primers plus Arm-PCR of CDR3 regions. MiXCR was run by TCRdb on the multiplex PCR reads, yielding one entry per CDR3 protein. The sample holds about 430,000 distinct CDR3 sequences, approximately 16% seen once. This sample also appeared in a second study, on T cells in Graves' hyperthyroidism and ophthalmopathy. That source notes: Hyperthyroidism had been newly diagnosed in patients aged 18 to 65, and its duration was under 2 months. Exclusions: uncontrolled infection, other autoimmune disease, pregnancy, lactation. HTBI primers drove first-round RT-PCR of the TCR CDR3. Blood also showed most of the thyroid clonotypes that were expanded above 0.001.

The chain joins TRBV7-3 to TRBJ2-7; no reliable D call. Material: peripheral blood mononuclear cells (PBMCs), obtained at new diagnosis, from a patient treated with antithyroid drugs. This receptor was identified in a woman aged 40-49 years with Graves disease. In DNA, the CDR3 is TGTGCCAGCAGCACCGGTAAAGTCACCTACGAGCAGTACTTC. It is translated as CASSTGKVTYEQYF.